This T cell receptor (beta chain) was captured in a study of T-cell reconstitution after alpha-beta-depleted transplantation in children. The sample holds a few counts of this clonotype. V was pared by 3 bases and J by 4 bases, with 8 bases of the junction left unmatched. Germline assignment: CDR1 LNHDA and CDR2 SQIVND (reference sequence). This CDR3 has 16 residues. This sample's TCRbeta library carried unique molecular identifier barcodes. Using its own MiXCR run on the PCR reads, TCRdb lists one record per CDR3 protein. The sample holds a few hundred thousand distinct CDR3 sequences, about an eighth seen once.

The chain has TRBV19 and TRBJ2-1, with 8 bases lining up with TRBD2. The TCR sequence derives from a human donor who donated a stem cell graft to a child with Fanconi anemia. The source was PBMCs, collected from the stem cell graft. Here the CDR3 DNA reads TGTGCCAGTAGTATTCTTTCGGGGGGGCGATACAATGAGCAGTTCTTC. It codes for CASSILSGGRYNEQFF.